These 8 T cell receptor beta chains came from one sample sequenced in a study of T-cell reconstitution after alpha-beta-depleted transplantation in children. Using unique molecular identifiers, the investigators prepared the TCRbeta library. TCRdb processed the PCR reads anew with MiXCR; each CDR3 protein has one entry. The sample has a few hundred thousand distinct CDR3 sequences, 20% to 30% seen once. The starting material was PBMCs, obtained before TCRalphabeta/CD19-depleted stem cell transplant. These receptors all stem from a boy under two years old with Wiskott-Aldrich syndrome, due to receive a stem cell transplant.

V and J are TRBV5-1 and TRBJ2-6, with D possibly matching TRBD1 (6 bases). CDR3 length: 16 amino acids. Germline lookup yields CDR1 SGHRS and CDR2 YFSETQ. Trimming stripped 4 bases from V and 0 bases from J, with 11 bases between. Here the CDR3 DNA reads TGCGCCAGCAGCGCGGACAGACGCTCTGGGGCCAACGTCCTGACTTTC. Its translation is CASSADRRSGANVLTF.

This clonotype was counted ten times or more. The V gene is TRBV5-5, the J gene TRBJ2-2; 8 bases align to TRBD1. J lost 6 bases, V lost 4 bases, and 8 bases had no gene match. The CDR3 has 15 residues. From germline, CDR1 is SGHKS and CDR2 YYEKEE (reference sequence). CDR3 residues: CASSARTGPSGELFF. CDR3 DNA sequence: TGTGCCAGCAGCGCCCGGACAGGGCCATCCGGGGAGCTGTTTTTT.

The chain employs TRBV7-2 and TRBJ2-7, with 10 bases matching TRBD2. There are 14 residues in the CDR3. Germline V lookup: CDR1 SGHTA, CDR2 FQGNSA. V gave up 5 bases and J gave up 4 bases; unmatched junction bases: 5. The CDR3, as DNA: TGTGCCAGCAGCACGTGGACTAGCGGTTACGAGCAGTACTTC. It yields the protein CASSTWTSGYEQYF. The variable domain in full, with the rest retrieved from reference TRBV7-2 and TRBJ2-7, is GAGVSQSPSNKVTEKGKDVELRCDPISGHTALYWYRQSLGQGLEFLIYFQGNSAPDKSGLPSDRFSAERTGGSVSTLTIQRTQQEDSAVYLCASSTWTSGYEQYFGPGTRLTVT.

This clonotype was detected only a few times. DNA of the CDR3: TGTGCCAGCAGAGCGGACAGACTCTATGGCTACACCTTC. Residues: CASRADRLYGYTF. The chain employs TRBV12-3 or TRBV12-4 and TRBJ1-2; maybe TRBD1 (6 bases). V was shortened by 6 bases and J by 4 bases, with 12 bases between the two germline ends. The CDR3 is 13 residues long.

The rearrangement links TRBV5-5 to TRBJ2-1, with no clear D. V dropped 0 bases and J dropped 0 bases, with 10 bases sitting between them. CDR1 and CDR2 from the germline V gene are SGHKS and YYEKEE (reference sequence). This CDR3 is built from 16 residues. The chain's CDR3 is CASSLESAISYNEQFF. CDR3 sequence (DNA): TGTGCCAGCAGCTTGGAATCCGCCATCTCCTACAATGAGCAGTTCTTC. Complete variable domain (other parts from reference TRBV5-5 and TRBJ2-1): DAGVTQSPTHLIKTRGQQVTLRCSPISGHKSVSWYQQVLGQGPQFIFQYYEKEERGRGNFPDRFSARQFPNYSSELNVNALLLGDSALYLCASSLESAISYNEQFFGPGTRLTVL.

This clonotype was picked up a small number of times. CDR3 residues: CASSSGSRRPNEKLFF. The CDR3 bases are TGTGCCAGCAGCTCAGGCTCTAGGCGGCCTAATGAAAAACTGTTTTTT. V gene TRBV13 combines with J gene TRBJ1-4, with D hard to call. The CDR3 runs to 16 residues. The germline V gene has CDR1 PRHDT and CDR2 FYEKMQ (reference sequence). V lost 4 bases, J lost 3 bases, and 15 bases lay in between.

This clonotype occurred a few times. CDR3 protein: CASELGNTIYF. The CDR3 DNA reads TGTGCCAGTGAGCTCGGAAACACCATATATTTT. This chain links TRBV6-1 with TRBJ1-3; D unclear. V shed 9 bases and J shed 4 bases, with 7 bases lying between them. The CDR3 sequence is 11 residues long. CDR1 is MNHNS and CDR2 is SASEGT in the germline V gene.

This rearrangement joins TRBV4-2 to TRBJ2-2, with TRBD2 matching 8 bases. V lost 3 bases and J lost 3; bases outside the gene matches: 6. Germline CDR1 and CDR2: LGHNA and YNFKEQ. This CDR3 contains 16 residues. The CDR3, as DNA: TGTGCCAGCAGCCAGCCTACTAGCGGCTACACCGGGGAGCTGTTTTTT. Translation gives CASSQPTSGYTGELFF.